This paragraph reports one T cell receptor (beta chain). 13 Jbeta primers and 60 Vbeta primers were used for the PCR. The data were produced by immunoSEQ multiplex PCR, yet TCRdb's version contains in-frame clones alone and is incomplete. The sample gives 90,000 to 100,000 clones, about 72% of which show up once; roughly 20% is in the top ten. Trimming removed 3 bases from V and 8 bases from J; junction bases left unmatched: 8. The V gene's germline CDR1 is GTSNPN and CDR2 SVGIG (reference sequence). This CDR3 is built from 13 residues. The sample originates from a study of cytomegalovirus exposure and HLA in healthy donors.

The J gene is TRBJ1-2, the V gene TRBV30, with 8 bases matching TRBD1. Material: PBMCs. This receptor was identified in a woman aged 55-75 years in good health and CMV-seropositive. The CDR3 sequence: CAWSAQGVRGYTF. Here the CDR3 DNA reads TGTGCCTGGAGCGCACAGGGGGTGAGGGGCTACACCTTC.